This entry lists 17 T cell receptor beta chains sequenced from one sample in a study of cytomegalovirus exposure and HLA in healthy donors. PCR used 60 Vbeta primers and 13 Jbeta primers. Profiled with immunoSEQ multiplex PCR; TCRdb holds only in-frame clones, not every one. Among under 150,000 clones listed, over 70% were seen once. The sequenced sample was PBMCs. The receptor source for this set is a young man in good health and CMV-seronegative.

The chain is built from TRBV5-6 and TRBJ2-7, with 7 bases lining up with TRBD1. The trim removed 4 bases at V and 6 bases at J, leaving 7 bases unmatched. The V gene's germline CDR1 is SGHDT and CDR2 YYEEEE. The CDR3 runs to 13 residues. As DNA, the CDR3 is TGTGCCAGCAGCCGGACAGGTCGGGGCGAGCAGTACTTC. This gives the protein CASSRTGRGEQYF.

The chain links TRBV27 to TRBJ2-2; TRBD1 matches at 7 bases. Germline V gene data show CDR1 as MNHEY and CDR2 as SMNVEV (reference sequence). J lost 6 bases, V lost 6 bases, and 1 base had no gene match. The CDR3 sequence is 12 residues long. CDR3 sequence reads: CASRTGSGELFF. The CDR3 DNA sequence: TGTGCCAGCAGGACAGGGTCCGGGGAGCTGTTTTTT.

The gene calls are TRBV6-5 and TRBJ1-4; possibly TRBD1 for D (6 bases). Trimming left V 5 bases short and J 4 bases short, with 11 bases between. Germline values: CDR1 MNHEY, CDR2 SVGAGI. This CDR3 has 14 residues. As DNA, the CDR3 is TGTGCCAGCAGTCGACAGGCCTATAATGAAAAACTGTTTTTT. Translation gives CASSRQAYNEKLFF.

This chain connects TRBV5-1 to TRBJ1-2, with a weak D call TRBD1 (6 bases). CDR3 length: 14 residues. Trimming left V 0 bases short and J 8 bases short, with 14 bases between. Per germline, CDR1 SGHRS and CDR2 YFSETQ. The CDR3 region is CASSLGIGGEGYTF. The CDR3 DNA follows: TGCGCCAGCAGCTTGGGAATAGGGGGGGAAGGCTACACCTTC.

The chain carries TRBV19 and TRBJ1-1; D call uncertain. Germline lookup yields CDR1 LNHDA and CDR2 SQIVND (reference sequence). V was clipped by 3 bases and J by 2 bases, with 7 bases between them. This CDR3 spans 13 amino acids. This chain's CDR3 is CASSMGRNTEAFF. CDR3 nucleotide sequence: TGTGCCAGTAGTATGGGCCGTAACACTGAAGCTTTCTTT.

This clone is a singleton in its sample. The chain links TRBV5-8 to TRBJ1-5; D remains unclear. The germline CDR1 and CDR2 sequences are SGHTS and YDEGEE. Between the trimmed V and J ends, which lost 1 base and 7 bases, there was a span of 12 bases. The CDR3 runs 14 residues. CDR3 in DNA: TGTGCCAGCAGCTTGAGTTTTCGAGGGCAGCCCCAGCATTTT. Translation: CASSLSFRGQPQHF.

The chain uses TRBV2 and TRBJ1-5, with TRBD1 as a possible D gene (6 bases). Germline CDR1 SNHLY, CDR2 FYNNEI. CDR3 size: 14 residues. V shed 5 bases and J shed 3 bases, with 11 bases lying between them. CDR3 bases: TGTGCCAGCAGTTTTCACAGGGACAATCAGCCCCAGCATTTT. Translation: CASSFHRDNQPQHF.

This chain connects TRBV5-6 to TRBJ1-5, with 8 bases that match TRBD1. CDR1 and CDR2 (germline): SGHDT, YYEEEE. V gave up 5 bases and J gave up 7 bases; unmatched junction bases: 8. The CDR3 runs to 14 residues. The CDR3 DNA reads TGTGCCAGCAGTGATGGACAGGGTTACCAGCCCCAGCATTTT. Its translation: CASSDGQGYQPQHF.

In the case of this clone: At the DNA level, this CDR3 is encoded by other sequences in the same sample as well. The chain couples TRBV4-1 to TRBJ2-1, with TRBD2 as a possible D gene (7 bases). There are 13 residues in the CDR3. Germline V gene sequence: CDR1 MGHRA, CDR2 YSYEKL. The V end lost 10 bases, the J end lost 3 bases, and 13 bases lay between the germline ends. CDR3 loop: CATGEGGYNEQFF. DNA of the CDR3: TGCGCCACGGGGGAGGGGGGCTACAATGAGCAGTTCTTC.

This chain uses TRBV6-5 with TRBJ1-2, with D hard to call. V was cut by 2 bases and J by 8 bases, with 15 bases left in between. Germline V gene data show CDR1 as MNHEY and CDR2 as SVGAGI. The CDR3 totals 14 residues. The DNA for the CDR3 is TGTGCCAGCAGTTACCCGACACCTAAAAGGGGCTACACCTTC. Amino acid sequence: CASSYPTPKRGYTF.

The gene calls are TRBV27 and TRBJ2-1; 8 nucleotides match TRBD2. The germline V gene has CDR1 MNHEY and CDR2 SMNVEV (reference sequence). V lost 2 bases and J lost 3; bases outside the gene matches: 15. The CDR3 has 19 amino acids. CDR3 sequence (DNA): TGTGCCAGCAGTTTAAGGGGGAGCATCGGGGGGGCGGGCTACAATGAGCAGTTCTTC. This gives the protein CASSLRGSIGGAGYNEQFF.

The V gene is TRBV5-1, the J gene TRBJ2-3; 11 nucleotides agree with TRBD1. V lost 4 bases, J lost 4 bases, and 2 bases stayed unmatched. In germline, CDR1 is SGHRS, CDR2 YFSETQ. The CDR3 has 14 residues. CDR3 nucleotide sequence: TGCGCCAGCAGCGGACAGGGGGCACCAGATACGCAGTATTTT. Translating gives CASSGQGAPDTQYF.

This chain links TRBV15 with TRBJ1-1, with D possibly being TRBD1 (5 bases). Germline V CDR1 and CDR2: LNHNV, YYDKDF (reference sequence). Deletions cut 1 base from V and 3 bases from J, with 12 bases between. The CDR3 sequence is 15 residues long. CDR3 nucleotide sequence: TGTGCCACCAGCAGAGGGGGATGGGGGGACACTGAAGCTTTCTTT. As protein: CATSRGGWGDTEAFF.

The chain has TRBV5-1 and TRBJ1-1; 10 positions match TRBD1. Looked up from germline, CDR1 is SGHRS and CDR2 is YFSETQ. J gave up 3 bases and V 4 bases, and 6 bases lay outside the gene matches. The CDR3 has 15 residues. CDR3 bases: TGCGCCAGCAGCAGCCGGACAGGGGGGGACACTGAAGCTTTCTTT. Translating gives CASSSRTGGDTEAFF.

The V and J genes are TRBV18 and TRBJ1-1; D is possibly TRBD1 (6 bases). Trimming stripped 3 bases from V and 0 bases from J, with 11 bases between. The CDR3 has 15 amino acids. Looked up from germline, CDR1 is KGHSH and CDR2 is LQKENI. The CDR3 DNA follows: TGTGCCAGCTCACCTGGGACATCAATGAACACTGAAGCTTTCTTT. This encodes CASSPGTSMNTEAFF.

The V and J genes are TRBV9 and TRBJ1-2, with unresolved D. V lost 2 bases, J lost 3 bases, and 11 bases lay in between. The CDR3 loop spans 14 amino acids. Germline V gene sequence: CDR1 SGDLS, CDR2 YYNGEE. The CDR3, as DNA: TGTGCCAGCAGCGTCGGAGAATTGGACTATGGCTACACCTTC. Translation: CASSVGELDYGYTF.

This chain uses TRBV5-6 with TRBJ1-2, with D hard to call. The V end was cut by 1 base, the J end by 7 bases, with 14 bases between. CDR1 is SGHDT, CDR2 YYEEEE, per germline. The CDR3 contains 14 residues. The DNA for the CDR3 is TGTGCCAGCAGCTTGATCGGGGATCTTGGTGGCTACACCTTC. It yields the protein CASSLIGDLGGYTF.